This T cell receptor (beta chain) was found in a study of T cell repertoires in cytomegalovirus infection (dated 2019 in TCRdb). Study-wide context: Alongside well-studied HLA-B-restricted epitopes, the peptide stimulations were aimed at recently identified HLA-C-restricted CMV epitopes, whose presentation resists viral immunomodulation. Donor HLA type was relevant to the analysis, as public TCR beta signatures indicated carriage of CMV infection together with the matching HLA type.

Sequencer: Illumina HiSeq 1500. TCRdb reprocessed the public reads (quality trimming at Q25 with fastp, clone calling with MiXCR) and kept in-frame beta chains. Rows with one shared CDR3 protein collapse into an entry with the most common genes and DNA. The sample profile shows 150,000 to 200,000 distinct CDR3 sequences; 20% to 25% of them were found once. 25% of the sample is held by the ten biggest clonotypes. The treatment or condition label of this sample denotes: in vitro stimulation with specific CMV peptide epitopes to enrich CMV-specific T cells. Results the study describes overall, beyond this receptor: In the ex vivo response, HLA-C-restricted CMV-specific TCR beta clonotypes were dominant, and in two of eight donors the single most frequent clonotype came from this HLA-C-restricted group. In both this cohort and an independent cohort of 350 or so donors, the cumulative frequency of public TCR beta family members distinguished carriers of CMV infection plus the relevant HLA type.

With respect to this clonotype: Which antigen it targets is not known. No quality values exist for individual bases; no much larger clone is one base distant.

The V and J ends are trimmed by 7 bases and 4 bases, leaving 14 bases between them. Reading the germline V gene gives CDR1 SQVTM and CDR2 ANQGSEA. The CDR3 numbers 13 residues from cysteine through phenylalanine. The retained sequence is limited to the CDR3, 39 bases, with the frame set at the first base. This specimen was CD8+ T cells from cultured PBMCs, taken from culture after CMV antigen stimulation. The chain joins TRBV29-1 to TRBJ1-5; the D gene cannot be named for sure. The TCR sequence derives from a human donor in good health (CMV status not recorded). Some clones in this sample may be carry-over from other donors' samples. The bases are TGCAGCGCCACGGAAGGAAAAAATCAGCCCCAGCATTTT. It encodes CSATEGKNQPQHF.